The present T cell receptor beta chain was sequenced within a study of human T cells and chemical hapten exposure. Notes on the study in general: Unchanged with DPC sensitization were TCRs above 1 in 1000 frequency. Alopecia affected the donors, so their immune response may differ from healthy people's. Expanded TCRs made up significantly more big CDR3 similarity clusters than controls did.

The library tagged each cDNA molecule with unique molecular identifiers. TCRdb re-called the RACE reads with MiXCR, one entry per CDR3 protein. The sample has a few hundred thousand distinct CDR3 sequences, about 8.6% seen once. Notes on this clonotype: What it binds is unknown.

Time point in this sample: pre-sensitization, week 0. The treatment here: therapeutic diphenylcyclopropenone sensitization with weekly scalp DPC. Germline assignment: CDR1 SQVTM and CDR2 ANQGSEA. Trimming took 5 bases from V and 5 from J, leaving 15 bases between them. The CDR3 consists of 14 residues. The sample was whole blood, taken in connection with sensitization to the hapten diphenylcyclopropenone (DPC). The sequence was obtained from a woman aged 35 to 49 with alopecia areata. Some clones in this sample may be carry-over from other donors' samples. The chain employs TRBV29-1 and TRBJ1-4, with unresolved D. The CDR3 here is CSVPSGGKNEKLFF. Here the CDR3 DNA reads TGCAGCGTTCCGTCAGGCGGGAAAAATGAAAAACTGTTTTTT.